This T cell receptor beta chain was sequenced for a study of molecular identifiers for immune sequencing clone quantification. Study observations and caveats: Clones above 20 RNA copies held over 99% of effector molecules, under 1% in naive cells.

With regard to this clonotype: Its antigen is unidentified. The junction does not match germline at one end; this may be a read error.

Preparation of the bulk TCR libraries relied on previously described methods and listed TCR primers. TCRdb passed the PCR reads through MiXCR, listing each CDR3 protein once. The sample lists about 35,000 distinct CDR3 sequences, about 19% seen once, with under 1.3% in the top ten. In germline, CDR1 is GTSNPN, CDR2 SVGIG (reference sequence). This CDR3 has 16 amino acids. Sorting recovered naive CD8 T cells on a CD8+CD4-CCR7+CD45RA+ profile. The sequencing input was naive CD8+ T cells from blood, with Jurkat cell RNA spiked in. Subset indicated: FACS-sorted CD8+CD4-CCR7+CD45RA+ naive T cells. The V and J genes are TRBV30 and TRBJ2-3; D may be TRBD2 (6 bases). This clonotype was sampled from a human donor in good health. Some libraries in this study had Jurkat cell RNA spiked in. The CDR3 reads CAWSLPTSPSTGTQYF. CDR3 in DNA: TGTGCCTGGAGTTTACCTACTAGCCCGAGCACAGGTACGCAGTATTTT.